The present TCR beta chain was sequenced within a study of OX40 agonist ivuxolimab in advanced cancers. Study information: Therapy given before enrollment (anti-PD-1, anti-PD-L1 or anti-CTLA-4) was allowed, and around 44% had some. Study-level results: Among expanded peripheral T cells, antigen specificity went undetermined.

Profiled with immunoSEQ multiplex PCR; TCRdb holds only in-frame clones, not every one. The sample consists of approximately 84,000 clones, 85% to 95% of them appearing once. Turning to this clone: Its antigen is unidentified.

The germline CDR1 and CDR2 sequences are MNHEY and SMNVEV (reference sequence). There are 13 residues in the CDR3. Trimming removed 3 bases from V and 2 bases from J, with 8 bases in between. Baseline, cycle 4 day 1, and cycle 7 day 1 were the blood sampling points. The sequence was obtained from an adult with an advanced solid tumor such as melanoma, head and neck, liver or kidney cancer. Material: CD4+ or CD8+ T cells sorted from blood, obtained in a trial of the OX40 agonist ivuxolimab. The genes are TRBV27 and TRBJ2-7; tentative D call: TRBD2 (5 bases). The CDR3 nucleotides are TGTGCCAGCAGTTTCGGGGATACCTACGAGCAGTACTTC. Its protein is CASSFGDTYEQYF.